Each of the 21 T cell receptor beta chains below was sequenced from the same sample in a study of blood T cell repertoires in COVID-19. Sequencing was performed with immunoSEQ multiplex PCR; in TCRdb, only in-frame clones are kept and a portion is missing. The sample shows 190,000 or so clones, under 80% of them seen only once. Sequenced sample: peripheral blood. These TCRs come from a man aged 45-65 years who had recovered from COVID-19.

This clone was observed a handful of times. This chain uses TRBV15 with TRBJ1-5; D gene unclear. CDR3 size: 14 residues. Deletions cut 3 bases from V and 3 bases from J, with 9 bases between. The germline V gene has CDR1 LNHNV and CDR2 YYDKDF (reference sequence). CDR3 DNA sequence: TGTGCCACCAGCAGCACAGTCGCCAATCAGCCCCAGCATTTT. Amino acids: CATSSTVANQPQHF.

The rearrangement links TRBV19 to TRBJ1-2, with 10 bases fitting TRBD1. Germline V CDR1 and CDR2: LNHDA, SQIVND (reference sequence). V lost 5 bases to trimming and J lost 11 bases; unmatched junction nucleotides: 11. This CDR3 has 14 amino acids. DNA of the CDR3: TGTGCCAGTAGTCTGGAAGGACAGGGGGAGGAATACACCTTC. Protein product: CASSLEGQGEEYTF.

The V call is TRBV2, the J call TRBJ2-1; 8 bases are shared with TRBD2. The germline CDR1 and CDR2 sequences are SNHLY and FYNNEI. CDR3 size: 15 residues. The trim removed 3 bases at V and 7 bases at J, leaving 8 bases unmatched. CDR3 amino acids: CASSDTSGGRNEQFF. The CDR3 coding sequence is TGTGCCAGCAGTGACACTAGCGGAGGGAGGAATGAGCAGTTCTTC.

V and J are TRBV5-4 and TRBJ2-7, with 8 positions matching TRBD2. The CDR3 runs to 16 residues. V shed 1 base, J shed 2 bases, and the junction held 8 bases outside the gene matches. Germline CDR1 SGHNT, CDR2 YYREEE (reference sequence). CDR3 nucleotide sequence: TGTGCCAGCAGCTTGTTTGGGACTAGTGAGCCCTACGAGCAGTACTTC. It codes for CASSLFGTSEPYEQYF.

The chain is built from TRBV24-1 and TRBJ2-1; 8 nucleotides line up with TRBD2. The ends lost 4 bases at V and 7 bases at J; junction bases unmatched: 8. CDR1 and CDR2 from the germline V gene are KGHDR and SFDVKD. CDR3 length: 15 residues. DNA for the CDR3: TGTGCCACCAGTGAATCCGGGACTAGAGGTAATGAGCAGTTCTTC. Encoded protein: CATSESGTRGNEQFF.

The chain carries TRBV27 and TRBJ1-6; D may be TRBD1 (5 bases). The CDR3 covers 13 residues. Germline values: CDR1 MNHEY, CDR2 SMNVEV (reference sequence). V gave up 5 bases and J gave up 13 bases, with 15 bases separating them. In nucleotides, the CDR3 is TGTGCCAGCAGTGGGACTGCCGGGGCCCCCCTCCACTTT. Its protein is CASSGTAGAPLHF.

This chain links TRBV27 with TRBJ1-4; 9 bases align to TRBD1. CDR1 and CDR2 (germline): MNHEY, SMNVEV (reference sequence). The trim removed 6 bases at V and 5 bases at J, leaving 7 bases unmatched. CDR3 length equals 15 residues. The CDR3 bases are TGTGCCAGCAGACAAACAGGGGGCGGGAATGAAAAACTGTTTTTT. Encoded protein: CASRQTGGGNEKLFF.

The V call is TRBV28, the J call TRBJ2-3; D is perhaps TRBD2 (6 bases). The CDR3 runs 14 residues. Deletions cut 3 bases from V and 1 base from J, with 8 bases between. Germline CDR1 and CDR2: MDHEN and SYDVKM. This chain's CDR3 is CASSFSGRTDTQYF. The CDR3 DNA follows: TGTGCCAGCAGTTTTAGCGGACGCACAGATACGCAGTATTTT. Together with reference TRBV28 and TRBJ2-3, the CDR3 gives the full variable domain: DVKVTQSSRYLVKRTGEKVFLECVQDMDHENMFWYRQDPGLGLRLIYFSYDVKMKEKGDIPEGYSVSREKKERFSLILESASTNQTSMYLCASSFSGRTDTQYFGPGTRLTVL.

This clone was observed a single time. V usage is TRBV4-3 and J usage is TRBJ2-3; 9 nucleotides line up with TRBD2. Per the germline V gene, CDR1 is LGHNA and CDR2 is YSLEER. This CDR3 has 16 amino acids. The trim removed 2 bases at V and 1 base at J, leaving 4 bases unmatched. This CDR3 reads CASSQSLAGGTDTQYF. Written as DNA, the CDR3 is TGCGCCAGCAGCCAATCACTAGCGGGCGGCACAGATACGCAGTATTTT.

This chain uses TRBV9 with TRBJ1-1; D is possibly TRBD1 (5 bases). CDR3 length: 13 residues. V was shortened by 2 bases and J by 7 bases, with 12 bases between the two germline ends. Per the germline V gene, CDR1 is SGDLS and CDR2 is YYNGEE. The DNA of the CDR3 is TGTGCCAGCAGCGTTGACCCGGACAATGAAGCTTTCTTT. Encoded protein: CASSVDPDNEAFF.

This chain connects TRBV13 to TRBJ1-1, with D perhaps TRBD1 (5 bases). This CDR3 has 14 amino acids. The germline V gene has CDR1 PRHDT and CDR2 FYEKMQ (reference sequence). Trimming shortened V by 0 bases and J by 10 bases, and 15 bases separated the two germline ends. Here the CDR3 DNA reads TGTGCCAGCAGCTTAGGGTCTCAAGGGGTTCGAGCTTTCTTT. Protein: CASSLGSQGVRAFF. The whole variable domain, remainder taken from reference TRBV13 and TRBJ1-1, is AAGVIQSPRHLIKEKRETATLKCYPIPRHDTVYWYQQGPGQDPQFLISFYEKMQSDKGSIPDRFSAQQFSDYHSELNMSSLELGDSALYFCASSLGSQGVRAFFGQGTRLTVV.

The genes are TRBV19 and TRBJ1-5, with unresolved D. V was cut by 3 bases and J by 0 bases, with 12 bases left in between. This CDR3 is built from 16 residues. The germline CDR1 and CDR2 sequences are LNHDA and SQIVND (reference sequence). The CDR3 region is CASSITGSYSNQPQHF. The CDR3 nucleotides read TGTGCCAGTAGTATTACGGGATCATATAGCAATCAGCCCCAGCATTTT.

The V gene is TRBV5-6, the J gene TRBJ2-7, with 7 bases aligning to TRBD1. The V and J ends lost 0 bases and 0 bases, in that order; junction bases with no gene match: 3. This CDR3 has 15 amino acids. From germline, CDR1 is SGHDT and CDR2 YYEEEE. CDR3 coding DNA: TGTGCCAGCAGCTTGGCCAGACAGGGCTCCTACGAGCAGTACTTC. This codes for CASSLARQGSYEQYF.

The J gene is TRBJ1-5, the V gene TRBV15, with TRBD1 as a possible D gene (6 bases). Trimming removed 0 bases at V and 4 bases at J, with 7 bases between. This CDR3 comprises 14 residues. Germline lookup yields CDR1 LNHNV and CDR2 YYDKDF (reference sequence). The CDR3 here is CATSRDDRNQPQHF. The CDR3 DNA follows: TGTGCCACCAGCAGAGACGACAGGAATCAGCCCCAGCATTTT.

This rearrangement joins TRBV24-1 to TRBJ2-7; D is perhaps TRBD2 (5 bases). The V gene's germline CDR1 is KGHDR and CDR2 SFDVKD. Trimming took 7 bases from V and 0 from J, leaving 9 bases between them. CDR3 size: 13 residues. The CDR3 protein is CATSTGYSYEQYF. The DNA for the CDR3 is TGTGCCACCAGCACGGGGTACTCCTACGAGCAGTACTTC.

The genes are TRBV29-1 and TRBJ1-2; D is possibly TRBD1 (6 bases). This CDR3 has 14 amino acids. Trimming left V 2 bases short and J 4 bases short, with 14 bases between. Germline V gene data show CDR1 as SQVTM and CDR2 as ANQGSEA. The CDR3 nucleotides read TGCAGCGTTGAAACTCAGGGGTCGGGCTATGGCTACACCTTC. Translating it yields CSVETQGSGYGYTF.

Turning to this clone: The same CDR3 arises from other DNA sequences in this sample as well. The chain has TRBV19 and TRBJ1-1; D is undetermined. Trimming shortened V by 1 base and J by 1 base, and 7 bases separated the two germline ends. The V gene's germline CDR1 is LNHDA and CDR2 SQIVND (reference sequence). This CDR3 is built from 14 residues. The CDR3 DNA reads TGTGCCAGTAGTATAGGGACTGCGAACACTGAAGCTTTCTTT. Translated, it gives CASSIGTANTEAFF.

The chain employs TRBV19 and TRBJ1-1; no clear D. Germline loops: CDR1 LNHDA, CDR2 SQIVND (reference sequence). This CDR3 comprises 13 residues. The V end was cut by 6 bases, the J end by 0 bases, with 8 bases between. The CDR3 spells CASRVQVNTEAFF. DNA of the CDR3: TGTGCCAGTAGAGTCCAGGTGAACACTGAAGCTTTCTTT.

For the CDR3, the DNA is TGTGCCAGCAGTTTAAGACAGGGGTTTCAGCCCCAGCATTTT. Encoded protein: CASSLRQGFQPQHF. The chain has TRBV28 and TRBJ1-5; 8 bases are a match to TRBD1. The junction had 3 bases not matched to a gene; V was cut back by 2 bases and J by 6 bases. The germline CDR1 and CDR2 sequences are MDHEN and SYDVKM. The CDR3 contains 14 residues.

The chain carries TRBV7-9 and TRBJ2-3, with 10 bases identical to TRBD2. Per germline, CDR1 SEHNR and CDR2 FQNEAQ (reference sequence). The trim removed 8 bases at V and 6 bases at J, leaving 14 bases unmatched. This CDR3 spans 16 amino acids. CDR3 in DNA: TGTGCCAGCGGAGTAAAAAGCGGGAGGGCCGGGGATACGCAGTATTTT. Its translation is CASGVKSGRAGDTQYF.

V and J are TRBV2 and TRBJ1-5; 9 bases line up with TRBD1. Germline trimming cut 6 bases from V and 3 bases from J; bases unmatched to any gene: 12. This CDR3 is built from 17 residues. Germline V lookup: CDR1 SNHLY, CDR2 FYNNEI. CDR3 in amino acids: CASSRSGTGLLNQPQHF. As DNA, the CDR3 is TGTGCCAGCAGCAGATCTGGGACAGGGCTACTCAATCAGCCCCAGCATTTT.